This TCR beta chain was sequenced during a study of blood T cells in healthy people across ages. Using a J-beta primer mix together with a sample-barcoded 5' primer, a second PCR was run for roughly 6 to 11 cycles. TCRdb re-derived calls from the 5' RACE reads in MiXCR, one entry per CDR3 protein. The sample holds about 680,000 distinct CDR3 sequences; about half are singletons and the top ten take around a third. This CDR3 has 14 amino acids. Deletions cut 9 bases from V and 5 bases from J, with 15 bases between. Germline lookup yields CDR1 KGHDR and CDR2 SFDVKD. This sequence originates from a woman in her fifties or sixties in good health. Sequenced input: blood. The chain uses TRBV24-1 and TRBJ2-2; maybe TRBD2 (7 bases). The CDR3 spells CATQVGGLTGELFF. In nucleotides, the CDR3 is TGTGCCACCCAAGTGGGGGGGCTTACCGGGGAGCTGTTTTTT.